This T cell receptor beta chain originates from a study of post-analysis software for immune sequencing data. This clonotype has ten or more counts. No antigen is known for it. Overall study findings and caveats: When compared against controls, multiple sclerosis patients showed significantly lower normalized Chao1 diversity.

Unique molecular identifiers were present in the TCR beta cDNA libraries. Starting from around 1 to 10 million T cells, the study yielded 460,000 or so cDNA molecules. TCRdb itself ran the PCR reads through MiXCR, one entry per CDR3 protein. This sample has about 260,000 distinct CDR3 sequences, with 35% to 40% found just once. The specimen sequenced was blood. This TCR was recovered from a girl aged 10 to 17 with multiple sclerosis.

CDR3 region: CASSQETRGQNGYTF. The CDR3 DNA reads TGCGCCAGCAGCCAAGAGACGCGGGGGCAGAATGGCTACACCTTC. The chain links TRBV4-1 to TRBJ1-2; weak D call: TRBD1 (6 bases). CDR3 length: 15 amino acids. Germline-derived CDR1 and CDR2 are MGHRA and YSYEKL. V lost 0 bases and J lost 6, with 14 bases in between.